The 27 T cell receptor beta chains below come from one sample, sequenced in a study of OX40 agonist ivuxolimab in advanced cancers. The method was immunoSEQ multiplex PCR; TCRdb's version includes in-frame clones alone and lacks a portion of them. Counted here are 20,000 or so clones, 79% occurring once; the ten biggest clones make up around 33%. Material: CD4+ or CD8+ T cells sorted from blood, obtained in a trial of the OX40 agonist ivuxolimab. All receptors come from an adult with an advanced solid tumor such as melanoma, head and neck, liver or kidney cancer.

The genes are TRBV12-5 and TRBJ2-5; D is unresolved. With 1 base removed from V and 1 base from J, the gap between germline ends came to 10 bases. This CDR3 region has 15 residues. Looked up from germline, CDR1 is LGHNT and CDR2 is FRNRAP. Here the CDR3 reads CASGLAQSFQETQYF. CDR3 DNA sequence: TGTGCTAGTGGTTTGGCCCAGTCGTTCCAAGAGACCCAGTACTTC.

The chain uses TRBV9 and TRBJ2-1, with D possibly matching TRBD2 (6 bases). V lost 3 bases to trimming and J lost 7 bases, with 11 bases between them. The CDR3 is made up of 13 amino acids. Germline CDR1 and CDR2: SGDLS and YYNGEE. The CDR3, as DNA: TGTGCCAGCAGCGCAGGAGGGTGGAATGAGCAGTTCTTC. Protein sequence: CASSAGGWNEQFF.

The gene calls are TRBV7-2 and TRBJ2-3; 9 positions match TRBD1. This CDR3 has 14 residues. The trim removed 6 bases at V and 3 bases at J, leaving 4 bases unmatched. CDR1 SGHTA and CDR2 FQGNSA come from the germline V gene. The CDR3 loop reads CASSSGTGTDTQYF. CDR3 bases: TGTGCCAGCAGTTCCGGGACAGGGACAGATACGCAGTATTTT.

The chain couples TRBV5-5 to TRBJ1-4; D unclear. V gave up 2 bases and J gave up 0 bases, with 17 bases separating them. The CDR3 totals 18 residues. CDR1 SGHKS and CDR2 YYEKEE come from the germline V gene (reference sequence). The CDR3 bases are TGTGCCAGCAGCTTACCCGACGGTGAAGTTGCAACTAATGAAAAACTGTTTTTT. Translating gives CASSLPDGEVATNEKLFF.

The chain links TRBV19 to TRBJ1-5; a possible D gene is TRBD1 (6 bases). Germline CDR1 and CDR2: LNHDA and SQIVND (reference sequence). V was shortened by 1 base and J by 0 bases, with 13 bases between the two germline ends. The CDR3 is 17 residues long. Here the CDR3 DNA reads TGTGCCAGTAGTATAGGACAGGCCCGGCGTAGCAATCAGCCCCAGCATTTT. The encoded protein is CASSIGQARRSNQPQHF.

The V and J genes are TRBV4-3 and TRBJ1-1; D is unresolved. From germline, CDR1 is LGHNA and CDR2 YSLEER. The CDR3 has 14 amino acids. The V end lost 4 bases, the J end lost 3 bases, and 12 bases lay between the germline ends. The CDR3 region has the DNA TGCGCCAGCAGCCCCGAATACGGGTACACTGAAGCTTTCTTT. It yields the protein CASSPEYGYTEAFF.

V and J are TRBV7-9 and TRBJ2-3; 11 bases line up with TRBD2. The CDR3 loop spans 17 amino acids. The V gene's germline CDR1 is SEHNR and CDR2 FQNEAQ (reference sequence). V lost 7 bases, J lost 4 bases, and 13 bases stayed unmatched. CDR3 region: CASNNLAIAGGADTQYF. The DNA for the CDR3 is TGTGCCAGCAACAATCTGGCGATAGCGGGGGGGGCAGATACGCAGTATTTT.

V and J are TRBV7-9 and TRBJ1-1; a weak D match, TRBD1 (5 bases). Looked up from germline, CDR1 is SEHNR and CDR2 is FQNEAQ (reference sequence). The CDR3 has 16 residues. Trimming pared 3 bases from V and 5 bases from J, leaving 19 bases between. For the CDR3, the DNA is TGTGCCAGCAGCTTGCATTCGCAGGGAGCGCGGACTGAAGCTTTCTTT. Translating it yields CASSLHSQGARTEAFF.

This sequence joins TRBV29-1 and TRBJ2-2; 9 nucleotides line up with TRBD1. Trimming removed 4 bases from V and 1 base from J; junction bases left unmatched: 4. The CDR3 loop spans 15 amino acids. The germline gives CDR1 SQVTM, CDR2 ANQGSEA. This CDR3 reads CSVVGDRVNTGELFF. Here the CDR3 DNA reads TGCAGCGTTGTTGGGGACAGGGTGAACACCGGGGAGCTGTTTTTT.

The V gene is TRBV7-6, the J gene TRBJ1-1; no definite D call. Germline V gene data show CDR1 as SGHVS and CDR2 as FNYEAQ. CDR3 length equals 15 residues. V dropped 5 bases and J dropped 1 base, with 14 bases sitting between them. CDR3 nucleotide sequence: TGTGCCAGCAGCGAGATCGTCATTTCGAACACTGAAGCTTTCTTT. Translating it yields CASSEIVISNTEAFF.

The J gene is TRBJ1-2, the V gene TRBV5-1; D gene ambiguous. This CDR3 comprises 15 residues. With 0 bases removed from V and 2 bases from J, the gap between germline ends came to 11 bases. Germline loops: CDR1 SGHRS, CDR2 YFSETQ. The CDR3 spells CASSLVRGENYGYTF. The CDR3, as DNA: TGCGCCAGCAGCTTGGTTCGGGGTGAGAACTATGGCTACACCTTC.

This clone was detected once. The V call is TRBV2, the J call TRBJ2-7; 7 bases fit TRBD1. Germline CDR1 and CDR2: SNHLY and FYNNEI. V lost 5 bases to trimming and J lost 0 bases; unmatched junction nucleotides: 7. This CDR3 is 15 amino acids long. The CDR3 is CASSPIQGVSYEQYF. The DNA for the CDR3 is TGTGCCAGCAGTCCGATCCAGGGGGTCTCCTACGAGCAGTACTTC.

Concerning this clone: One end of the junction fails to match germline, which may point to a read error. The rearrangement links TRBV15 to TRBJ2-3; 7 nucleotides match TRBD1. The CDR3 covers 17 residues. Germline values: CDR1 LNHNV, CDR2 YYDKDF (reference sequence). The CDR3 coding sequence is TGTGCCACCAGCGGAGACGGGACAGTCCCACTCACAGATACGCAGTATTTT. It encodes CATSGDGTVPLTDTQYF.

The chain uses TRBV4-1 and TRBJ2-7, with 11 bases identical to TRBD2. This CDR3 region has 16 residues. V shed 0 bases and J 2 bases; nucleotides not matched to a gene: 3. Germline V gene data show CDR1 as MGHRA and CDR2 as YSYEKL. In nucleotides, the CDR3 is TGCGCCAGCAGCCAAGAGGAACTAGCGGGGGCCTACGAGCAGTACTTC. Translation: CASSQEELAGAYEQYF.

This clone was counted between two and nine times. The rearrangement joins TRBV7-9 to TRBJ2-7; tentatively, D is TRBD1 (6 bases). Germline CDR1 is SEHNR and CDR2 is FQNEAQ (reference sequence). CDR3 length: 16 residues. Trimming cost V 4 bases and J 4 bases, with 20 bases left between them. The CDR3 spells CASSSSQGTDFYEQYF. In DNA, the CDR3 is TGTGCCAGCAGCTCCTCACAGGGAACCGACTTTTACGAGCAGTACTTC.

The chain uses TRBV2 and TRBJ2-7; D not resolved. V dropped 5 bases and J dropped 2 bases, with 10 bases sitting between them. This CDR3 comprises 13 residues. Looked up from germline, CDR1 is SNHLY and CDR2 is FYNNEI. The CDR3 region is CASSQSPTYEQYF. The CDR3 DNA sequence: TGTGCCAGCAGTCAAAGCCCAACCTACGAGCAGTACTTC.

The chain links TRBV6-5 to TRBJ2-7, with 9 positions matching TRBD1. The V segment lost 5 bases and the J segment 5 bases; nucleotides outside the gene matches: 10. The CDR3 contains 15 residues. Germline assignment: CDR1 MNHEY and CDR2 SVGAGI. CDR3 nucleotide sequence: TGTGCCAGCAGTCCCACAGGGGGCAAGACCCACGAGCAGTACTTC. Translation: CASSPTGGKTHEQYF.

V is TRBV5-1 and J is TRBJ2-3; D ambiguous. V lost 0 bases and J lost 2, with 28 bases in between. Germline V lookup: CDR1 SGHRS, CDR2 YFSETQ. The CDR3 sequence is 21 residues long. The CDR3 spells CASSLESYFGFTDLLTDTQYF. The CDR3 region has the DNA TGCGCCAGCAGCTTGGAGTCCTACTTCGGGTTCACCGATCTGCTCACAGATACGCAGTATTTT.

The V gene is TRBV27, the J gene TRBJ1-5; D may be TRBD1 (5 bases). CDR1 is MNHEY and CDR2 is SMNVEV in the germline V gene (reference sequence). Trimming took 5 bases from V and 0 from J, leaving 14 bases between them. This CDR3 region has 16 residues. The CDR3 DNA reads TGTGCCAGCAGTCCACTGACAGCGTTTAGCAATCAGCCCCAGCATTTT. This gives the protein CASSPLTAFSNQPQHF.

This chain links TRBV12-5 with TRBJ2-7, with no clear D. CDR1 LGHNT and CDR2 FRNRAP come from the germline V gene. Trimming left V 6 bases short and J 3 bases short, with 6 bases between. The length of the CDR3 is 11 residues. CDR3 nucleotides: TGTGCTAGTGGCTCGCTCTACGAGCAGTACTTC. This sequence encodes CASGSLYEQYF.

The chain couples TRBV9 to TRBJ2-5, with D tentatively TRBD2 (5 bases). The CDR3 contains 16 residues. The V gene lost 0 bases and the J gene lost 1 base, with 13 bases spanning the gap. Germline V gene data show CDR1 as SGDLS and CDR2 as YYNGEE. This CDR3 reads CASSVATTSPQETQYF. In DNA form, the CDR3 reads TGTGCCAGCAGCGTAGCGACTACCTCACCCCAAGAGACCCAGTACTTC.

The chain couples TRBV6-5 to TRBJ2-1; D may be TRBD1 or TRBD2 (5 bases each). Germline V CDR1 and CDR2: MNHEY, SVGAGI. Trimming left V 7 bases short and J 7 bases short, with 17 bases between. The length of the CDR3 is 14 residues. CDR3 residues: CASTQGHRRNEQFF. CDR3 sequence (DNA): TGTGCCAGCACGCAGGGCCATAGGAGGAATGAGCAGTTCTTC.

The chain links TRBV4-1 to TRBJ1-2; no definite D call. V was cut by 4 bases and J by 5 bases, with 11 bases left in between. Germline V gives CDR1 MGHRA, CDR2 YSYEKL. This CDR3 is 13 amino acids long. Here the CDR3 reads CASSRTAGYGYTF. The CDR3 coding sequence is TGCGCCAGCAGCCGGACTGCGGGGTATGGCTACACCTTC.

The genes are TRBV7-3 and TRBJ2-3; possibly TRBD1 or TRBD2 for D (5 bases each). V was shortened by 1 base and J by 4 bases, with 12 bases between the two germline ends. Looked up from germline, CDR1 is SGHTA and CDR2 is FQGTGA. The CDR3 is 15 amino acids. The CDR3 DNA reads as TGTGCCAGCAGCTTAATGGGCAGGGAGTCAGATACGCAGTATTTT. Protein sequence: CASSLMGRESDTQYF. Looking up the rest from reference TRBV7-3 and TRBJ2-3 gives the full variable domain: GAGVSQTPSNKVTEKGKYVELRCDPISGHTALYWYRQSLGQGPEFLIYFQGTGAADDSGLPNDRFFAVRPEGSVSTLKIQRTERGDSAVYLCASSLMGRESDTQYFGPGTRLTVL.

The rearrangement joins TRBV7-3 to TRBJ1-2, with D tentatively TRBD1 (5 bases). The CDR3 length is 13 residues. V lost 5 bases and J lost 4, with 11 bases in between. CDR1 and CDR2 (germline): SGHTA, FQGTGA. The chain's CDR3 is CASSETGGYGYTF. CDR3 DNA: TGTGCCAGCAGCGAGACGGGGGGCTATGGCTACACCTTC.

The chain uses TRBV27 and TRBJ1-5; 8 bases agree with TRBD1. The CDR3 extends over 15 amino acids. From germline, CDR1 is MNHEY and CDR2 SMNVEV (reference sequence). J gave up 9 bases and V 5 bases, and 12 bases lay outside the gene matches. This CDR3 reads CASSPSPGGLRPQHF. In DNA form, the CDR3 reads TGTGCCAGCAGTCCAAGCCCAGGGGGCCTACGGCCCCAGCATTTT.

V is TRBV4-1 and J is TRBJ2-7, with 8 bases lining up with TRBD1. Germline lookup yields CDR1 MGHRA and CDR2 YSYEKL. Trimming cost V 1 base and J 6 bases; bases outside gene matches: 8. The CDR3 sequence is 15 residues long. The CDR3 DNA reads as TGCGCCAGCAGCCAAGCAGGGGGCGGAACCGGCGAGCAGTACTTC. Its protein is CASSQAGGGTGEQYF.